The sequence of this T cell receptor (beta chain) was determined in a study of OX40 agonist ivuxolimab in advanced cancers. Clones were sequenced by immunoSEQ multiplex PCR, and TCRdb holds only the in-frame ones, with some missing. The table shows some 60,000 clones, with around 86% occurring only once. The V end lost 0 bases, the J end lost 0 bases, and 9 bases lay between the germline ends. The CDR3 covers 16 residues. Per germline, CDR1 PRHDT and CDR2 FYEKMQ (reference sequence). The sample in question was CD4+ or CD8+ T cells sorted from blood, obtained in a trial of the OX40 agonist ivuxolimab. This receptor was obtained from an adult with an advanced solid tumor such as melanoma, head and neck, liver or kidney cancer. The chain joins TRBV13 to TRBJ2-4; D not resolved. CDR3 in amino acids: CASSLGTTLAKNIQYF. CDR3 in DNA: TGTGCCAGCAGCTTAGGGACAACTCTAGCCAAAAACATTCAGTACTTC.